A selection of T cell receptor beta chains follows, all from one sample in a study of T cell changes during pregnancy in multiple sclerosis. Produced via immunoSEQ multiplex PCR; TCRdb's table is partial and in-frame only. The repertoire holds fewer than 70,000 clones, with roughly 91% as singletons. Material: peripheral blood, obtained in the third trimester of pregnancy. These receptors all come from a female donor with multiple sclerosis, enrolled in a pregnancy study. Both conserved end residues are part of each CDR3. The D gene is left open where the match is weak. A row's size may be missing; if present it is once, few, many or a size class.

d_call,v_call,j_call,clone_size,cdr3_aa,cdr3_nt
TRBD1,TRBV7-9,TRBJ1-5,NA,CASRGQGGNQPQHF,TGTGCCAGCCGGGGACAGGGTGGCAATCAGCCCCAGCATTTT
NA,TRBV7-2,TRBJ2-1,NA,CASSLGLVNEQFF,TGTGCCAGCAGCTTAGGGCTAGTGAATGAGCAGTTCTTC
TRBD1,TRBV9,TRBJ2-1,NA,CASSEPGQTYNEQFF,TGTGCCAGCAGCGAACCGGGACAGACCTACAATGAGCAGTTCTTC
TRBD1,TRBV15,TRBJ2-1,NA,CATSVGTGESNEQFF,TGTGCCACCAGCGTCGGGACAGGTGAAAGCAATGAGCAGTTCTTC
NA,TRBV2,TRBJ1-1,NA,CASTGVRWNTEAFF,TGTGCCAGCACCGGAGTTAGGTGGAACACTGAAGCTTTCTTT
TRBD1,TRBV4-1,TRBJ1-1,few,CAPRGRGETEAFF,TGCGCCCCTAGGGGGCGGGGTGAGACTGAAGCTTTCTTT
TRBD2,TRBV5-1,TRBJ2-1,NA,CASSARTSGGQNEQFF,TGCGCCAGCAGCGCCCGGACTAGCGGGGGGCAGAATGAGCAGTTCTTC
NA,TRBV11-2,TRBJ1-4,NA,CASSLEPATNEKLFF,TGTGCCAGCAGCTTAGAGCCGGCAACTAATGAAAAACTGTTTTTT
NA,TRBV15,TRBJ2-2,NA,CATSRQAGELFF,TGTGCCACCAGCAGGCAGGCCGGGGAGCTGTTTTTT
TRBD2,TRBV7-3,TRBJ2-3,NA,CASSSRGTSGGGAQYF,TGTGCCAGCAGCTCAAGGGGGACTAGCGGGGGAGGGGCGCAGTATTTT
TRBD1,TRBV10-3,TRBJ1-6,NA,CAISDLGQGNSPLHF,TGTGCCATCAGTGACCTTGGACAGGGCAACTCACCCCTCCACTTT
TRBD1,TRBV4-2,TRBJ1-6,NA,CASSQDPNRGSNSPLHF,TGTGCCAGCAGCCAAGACCCAAACAGGGGGTCTAATTCACCCCTCCACTTT
NA,TRBV11-2,TRBJ1-4,NA,CASSTRGGTTNEKLFF,TGTGCCAGCAGCACGAGGGGGGGGACAACTAATGAAAAACTGTTTTTT
TRBD1,TRBV19,TRBJ1-5,NA,CASSRGQGNQPQHF,TGTGCCAGTAGTAGGGGACAGGGCAATCAGCCCCAGCATTTT
TRBD1,TRBV7-8,TRBJ1-2,NA,CASSRGQGMTNYGYTF,TGTGCCAGCAGCAGGGGACAGGGTATGACTAACTATGGCTACACCTTC
NA,TRBV7-9,TRBJ2-5,NA,CASRKTGPQETQYF,TGTGCCAGCAGGAAGACAGGACCTCAAGAGACCCAGTACTTC
NA,TRBV7-9,TRBJ1-2,few,CASSFGGGQANYGYTF,TGTGCCAGCAGCTTTGGAGGCGGCCAGGCCAACTATGGCTACACCTTC
NA,TRBV18,TRBJ2-7,NA,CASSLGSGLEQYF,TGTGCCAGCTCACTTGGCTCGGGACTCGAGCAGTACTTC
NA,TRBV19,TRBJ1-1,NA,CASSIRDDRLGTEAFF,TGTGCCAGTAGTATACGAGATGACAGGCTGGGAACTGAAGCTTTCTTT
NA,TRBV11-3,TRBJ2-7,NA,CASSLVAGAQSEQYF,TGTGCCAGCAGCTTAGTGGCGGGGGCCCAGAGCGAGCAGTACTTC
NA,TRBV7-6,TRBJ2-7,NA,CASSLEQGEQYF,TGTGCCAGCAGCTTAGAGCAGGGCGAGCAGTACTTC
NA,TRBV9,TRBJ2-5,once,CASSVYGLQETQYF,TGTGCCAGCAGCGTGTATGGTCTACAAGAGACCCAGTACTTC
NA,TRBV28,TRBJ1-2,once,CASSLAGGQFGYTF,TGTGCCAGCAGTTTAGCGGGGGGGCAGTTTGGCTACACCTTC
NA,TRBV7-3,TRBJ1-1,NA,CASSLSQGGSTEAFF,TGTGCCAGCAGCTTAAGTCAGGGAGGGAGCACTGAAGCTTTCTTT
NA,TRBV2,TRBJ2-1,NA,CASSPRLASYNEQFF,TGTGCCAGCAGCCCCCGGCTAGCCAGCTACAATGAGCAGTTCTTC
NA,TRBV30,TRBJ2-2,NA,CAWSVRGPGELFF,TGTGCCTGGAGTGTACGAGGGCCGGGGGAGCTGTTTTTT
TRBD1,TRBV19,TRBJ1-6,NA,CASADRAGSPLHF,TGTGCCAGCGCTGACAGGGCGGGTTCACCCCTCCACTTT
NA,TRBV6-5,TRBJ1-3,NA,CASSLNNGDTIYF,TGTGCCAGCAGTTTAAACAACGGGGACACCATATATTTT
NA,TRBV7-9,TRBJ1-3,NA,CASSLTRVSGNTIYF,TGTGCCAGCAGCCTGACCAGGGTGTCTGGAAACACCATATATTTT
TRBD1,TRBV7-9,TRBJ1-1,NA,CASGIEGQMNTEAFF,TGTGCCAGCGGAATAGAGGGACAGATGAACACTGAAGCTTTCTTT
NA,TRBV28,TRBJ2-3,few,CASSLASRDTQYF,TGTGCCAGCAGTTTAGCCTCCAGGGATACGCAGTATTTT
TRBD2,TRBV7-3,TRBJ2-3,NA,CASSPVAGGPRDTQYF,TGTGCCAGCAGCCCCGTAGCGGGGGGGCCCAGGGATACGCAGTATTTT
TRBD2,TRBV11-2,TRBJ2-5,NA,CASSLELAGRETQYF,TGTGCCAGCAGCTTAGAACTAGCGGGGAGGGAGACCCAGTACTTC